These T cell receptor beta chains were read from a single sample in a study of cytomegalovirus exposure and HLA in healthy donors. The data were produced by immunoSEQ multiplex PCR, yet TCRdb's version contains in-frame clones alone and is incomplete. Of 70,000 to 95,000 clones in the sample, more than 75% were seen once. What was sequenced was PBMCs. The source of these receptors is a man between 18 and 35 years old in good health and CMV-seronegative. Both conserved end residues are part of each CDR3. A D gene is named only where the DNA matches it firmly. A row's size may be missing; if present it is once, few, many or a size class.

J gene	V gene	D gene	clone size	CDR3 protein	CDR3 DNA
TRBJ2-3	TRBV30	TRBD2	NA	CAWGTSGGARADTQYF	TGTGCCTGGGGGACTAGCGGGGGGGCTCGTGCAGATACGCAGTATTTT
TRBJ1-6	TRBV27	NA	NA	CASAGSYNSPLHF	TGTGCCAGCGCCGGGTCCTATAATTCACCCCTCCACTTT
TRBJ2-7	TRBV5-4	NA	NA	CASSLAGQTYEQYF	TGTGCCAGCAGCTTGGCCGGACAGACCTACGAGCAGTACTTC
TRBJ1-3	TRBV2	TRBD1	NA	CASRRQGAVGNTIYF	TGTGCCAGCAGAAGACAGGGGGCTGTTGGAAACACCATATATTTT
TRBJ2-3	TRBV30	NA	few	CAWTTGFATQYF	TGTGCCTGGACCACCGGTTTCGCGACGCAGTATTTT
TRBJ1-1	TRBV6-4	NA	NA	CASRARGMSTEAFF	TGTGCCAGCAGAGCCCGGGGGATGAGCACTGAAGCTTTCTTT
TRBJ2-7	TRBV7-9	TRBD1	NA	CASRGQGNEQYF	TGTGCCAGCAGGGGACAGGGGAACGAGCAGTACTTC
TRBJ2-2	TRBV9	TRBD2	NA	CASSVGLAGTQNTGELFF	TGTGCCAGCAGCGTAGGCCTAGCGGGCACCCAGAACACCGGGGAGCTGTTTTTT
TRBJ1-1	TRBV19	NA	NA	CASTDRRGGNTEAFF	TGTGCCAGTACCGACAGAAGGGGGGGGAACACTGAAGCTTTCTTT
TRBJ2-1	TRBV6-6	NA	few	CASSLTVSSSYNEQFF	TGTGCCAGCAGTTTAACAGTCTCAAGCTCCTACAATGAGCAGTTCTTC
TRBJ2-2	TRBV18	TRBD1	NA	CASSPQGTGYLAGELFF	TGTGCCAGCTCACCACAGGGGACAGGGTATCTCGCCGGGGAGCTGTTTTTT
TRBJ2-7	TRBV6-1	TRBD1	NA	CASSPRDRGPGEQYF	TGTGCCAGCAGTCCGCGGGACAGGGGGCCGGGCGAGCAGTACTTC
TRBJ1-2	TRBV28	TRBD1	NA	CASSLTGTGTYGYTF	TGTGCCAGCAGTCTAACCGGGACAGGGACCTATGGCTACACCTTC
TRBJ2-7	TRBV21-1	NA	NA	CASSKVGLLKAYEQYF	TGTGCCAGCAGCAAAGTGGGACTTTTAAAAGCCTACGAGCAGTACTTC
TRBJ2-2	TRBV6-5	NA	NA	CASRVWRGTGELFF	NA
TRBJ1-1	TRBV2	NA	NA	CASSGGSKVAEAFF	TGTGCCAGCAGTGGGGGCAGTAAAGTGGCTGAAGCTTTCTTT